This T cell receptor (beta chain) was captured by sequencing in a study of shared clonotypes between healthy human individuals. TCRdb's copy holds only in-frame clones and misses some; the assay was immunoSEQ multiplex PCR. This table has hundreds of thousands of clones, less than 80% appearing once. The donors were all Caucasian adults (living in Nashville, Tennessee). This CDR3 has 14 amino acids. Trimming left V 5 bases short and J 4 bases short, with 17 bases between. Germline loops: CDR1 GTSNPN, CDR2 SVGIG (reference sequence). Sequences were obtained from memory CD4+ T cells sorted from blood. The subset denotes: CD45RA-negative fraction. The chain recombines TRBV30 with TRBJ1-2; a weak D match, TRBD1 (5 bases). This clonotype was sampled from a young woman in good health. For the CDR3, the DNA is TGTGCCTGGGAGAACGGAAGGGGAGGCTATGGCTACACCTTC. This translates into CAWENGRGGYGYTF.